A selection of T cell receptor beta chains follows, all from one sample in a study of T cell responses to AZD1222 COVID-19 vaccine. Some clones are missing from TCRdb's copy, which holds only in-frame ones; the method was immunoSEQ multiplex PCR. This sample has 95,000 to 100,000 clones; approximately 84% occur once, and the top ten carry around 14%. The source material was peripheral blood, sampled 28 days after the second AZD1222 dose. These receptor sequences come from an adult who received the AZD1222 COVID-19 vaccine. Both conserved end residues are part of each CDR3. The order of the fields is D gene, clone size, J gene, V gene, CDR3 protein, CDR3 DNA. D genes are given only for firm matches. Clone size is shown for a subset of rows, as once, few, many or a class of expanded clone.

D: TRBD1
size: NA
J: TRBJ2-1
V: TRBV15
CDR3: CATSRVRGPLGEQFF
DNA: TGTGCCACCAGCAGAGTCAGGGGGCCGCTAGGTGAGCAGTTCTTC

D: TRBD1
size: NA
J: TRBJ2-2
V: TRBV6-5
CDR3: CASSSTGSTGELFF
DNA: TGTGCCAGCAGTTCGACAGGGTCTACCGGGGAGCTGTTTTTT

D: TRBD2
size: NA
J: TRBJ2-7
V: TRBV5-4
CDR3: CASSSPGLADEQYF
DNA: TGTGCCAGCAGTTCGCCGGGACTAGCGGACGAGCAGTACTTC

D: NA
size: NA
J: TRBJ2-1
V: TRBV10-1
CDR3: CASRPSGAPYNEQFF
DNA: TGCGCCAGCAGGCCCTCGGGAGCCCCTTACAATGAGCAGTTCTTC

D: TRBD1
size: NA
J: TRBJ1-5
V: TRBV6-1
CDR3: CASSEGAGGTQPQHF
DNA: TGTGCCAGCAGTGAAGGGGCAGGGGGCACTCAGCCCCAGCATTTT

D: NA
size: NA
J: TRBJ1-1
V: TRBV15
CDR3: CATSRDPEGVSPEAFF
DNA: TGTGCCACCAGCAGAGACCCAGAAGGGGTATCCCCTGAAGCTTTCTTT

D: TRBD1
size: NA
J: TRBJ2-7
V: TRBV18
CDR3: CASSPTSGGQGFIEQYF
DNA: TGTGCCAGCTCACCCACAAGCGGAGGACAGGGGTTTATCGAGCAGTACTTC

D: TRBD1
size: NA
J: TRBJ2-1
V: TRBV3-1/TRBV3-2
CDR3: CASSQPEGQGHNEQFF
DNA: TGTGCCAGCAGCCAACCAGAGGGACAGGGGCATAATGAGCAGTTCTTC

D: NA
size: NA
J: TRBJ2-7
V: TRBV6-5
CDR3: CASSPTPNSYEQYF
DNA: TGTGCCAGCAGCCCGACACCAAACTCCTACGAGCAGTACTTC

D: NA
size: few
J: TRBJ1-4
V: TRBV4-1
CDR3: CASSQASGHANEKLFF
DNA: TGCGCCAGCAGCCAAGCATCAGGGCACGCTAATGAAAAACTGTTTTTT

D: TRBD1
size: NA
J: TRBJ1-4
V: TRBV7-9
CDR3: CASSLIGQGDEKLFF
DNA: TGTGCCAGCAGCTTAATTGGACAGGGGGATGAAAAACTGTTTTTT

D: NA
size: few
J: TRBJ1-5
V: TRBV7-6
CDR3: CASSPAAQTGFRSRQPQHF
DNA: TGTGCCAGCAGCCCCGCCGCCCAGACAGGTTTCAGGTCCAGACAGCCCCAGCATTTT

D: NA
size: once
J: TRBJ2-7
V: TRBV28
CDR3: CASRGGASGSYEQYF
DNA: TGTGCCAGCCGTGGCGGGGCGTCTGGGTCCTACGAGCAGTACTTC

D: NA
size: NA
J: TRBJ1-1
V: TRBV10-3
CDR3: CAISESNRAMNTEAFF
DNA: TGTGCCATCAGTGAGTCGAACAGGGCCATGAACACTGAAGCTTTCTTT

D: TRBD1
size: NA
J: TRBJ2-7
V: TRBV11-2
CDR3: CASSRLGTGADEQYF
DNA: TGTGCCAGCTCACGCCTCGGGACAGGGGCCGACGAGCAGTACTTC

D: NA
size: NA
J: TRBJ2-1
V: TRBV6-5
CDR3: CATQDSKVYNEQFF
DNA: TGTGCCACTCAGGACTCTAAGGTCTACAATGAGCAGTTCTTC

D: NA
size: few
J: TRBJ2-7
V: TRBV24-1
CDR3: CATSDPVTYEQYF
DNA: TGTGCCACCAGTGACCCGGTAACCTACGAGCAGTACTTC

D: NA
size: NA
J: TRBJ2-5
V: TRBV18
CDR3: CASSPQETQYF
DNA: TGTGCCAGCTCACCTCAAGAGACCCAGTACTTC

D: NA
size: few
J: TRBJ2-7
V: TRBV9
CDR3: CASSVDEGRYEQYF
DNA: TGTGCCAGCAGCGTAGACGAGGGGAGGTACGAGCAGTACTTC

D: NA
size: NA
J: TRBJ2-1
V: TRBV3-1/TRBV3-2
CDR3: CASSQAQSTFF
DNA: TGTGCCAGCAGCCAAGCCCAAAGCACGTTCTTC

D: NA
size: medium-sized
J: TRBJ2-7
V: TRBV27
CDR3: CASSLGNSYEQYF
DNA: TGTGCCAGCAGTTTGGGCAACTCCTACGAGCAGTACTTC

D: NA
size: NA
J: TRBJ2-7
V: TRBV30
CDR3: CAWSLRRGRGPYEQYF
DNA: TGTGCCTGGAGTTTAAGGAGGGGGCGTGGGCCATACGAGCAGTACTTC

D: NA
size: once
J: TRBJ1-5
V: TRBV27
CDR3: CASSLLRIGRTAKDQPQHF
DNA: TGTGCCAGCAGTTTATTGAGAATCGGGCGGACAGCTAAAGATCAGCCCCAGCATTTT

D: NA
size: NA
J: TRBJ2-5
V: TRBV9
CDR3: CASSVDPGGSMVAETQYF
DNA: TGTGCCAGCAGCGTAGATCCGGGGGGCTCCATGGTTGCCGAGACCCAGTACTTC

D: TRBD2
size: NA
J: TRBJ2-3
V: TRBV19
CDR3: CASSSIAGGQKDTQYF
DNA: TGTGCCAGTAGTTCCATAGCGGGGGGGCAGAAAGATACGCAGTATTTT

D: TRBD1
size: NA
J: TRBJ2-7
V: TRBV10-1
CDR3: CASSDSKQGAVEQYF
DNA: TGCGCCAGCAGTGACTCGAAACAGGGGGCGGTCGAGCAGTACTTC

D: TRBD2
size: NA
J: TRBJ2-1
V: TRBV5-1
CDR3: CASSVVGGNYNEQFF
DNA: TGCGCCAGCAGCGTGGTCGGGGGGAACTACAATGAGCAGTTCTTC

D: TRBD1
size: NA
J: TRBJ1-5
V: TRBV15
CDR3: CATSRGQSGNQPQHF
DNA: TGTGCCACCAGCAGGGGACAGTCCGGCAATCAGCCCCAGCATTTT

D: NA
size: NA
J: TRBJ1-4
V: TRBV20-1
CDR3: CSAPGDEKLFF
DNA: TGCAGTGCGCCCGGGGATGAAAAACTGTTTTTT

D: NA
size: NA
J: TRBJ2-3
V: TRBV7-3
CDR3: CASSLSAAQRTDTQYF
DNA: TGTGCCAGCAGCTTATCCGCTGCGCAACGGACAGATACGCAGTATTTT

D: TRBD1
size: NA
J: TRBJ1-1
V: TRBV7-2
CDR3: CASSLNRDSGWAFF
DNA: TGTGCCAGCAGTCTTAACCGGGACAGCGGATGGGCTTTCTTT

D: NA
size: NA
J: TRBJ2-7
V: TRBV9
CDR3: CASSPSGRTYEQYF
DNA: TGTGCCAGCAGCCCGAGCGGGCGAACCTACGAGCAGTACTTC

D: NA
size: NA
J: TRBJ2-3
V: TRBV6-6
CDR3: CASSYRGIRTDTQYF
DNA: TGTGCCAGCAGTTACCGGGGGATCCGCACAGATACGCAGTATTTT

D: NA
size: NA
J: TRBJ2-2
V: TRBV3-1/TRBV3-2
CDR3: CASSLSTGELFF
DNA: TGTGCCAGCAGCCTTAGCACCGGGGAGCTGTTTTTT

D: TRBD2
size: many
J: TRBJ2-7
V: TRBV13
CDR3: CASSLSGSAYEQYF
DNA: TGTGCCAGCAGCTTGAGCGGGAGCGCCTACGAGCAGTACTTC

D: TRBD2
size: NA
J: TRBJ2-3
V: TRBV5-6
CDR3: CASSLRLAGSTDTQYF
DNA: TGTGCCAGCAGCTTGAGGCTAGCGGGGTCCACAGATACGCAGTATTTT

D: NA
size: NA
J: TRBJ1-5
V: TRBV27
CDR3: CASSITFSSNQPQHF
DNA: TGTGCCAGCAGTATCACGTTTTCCTCCAATCAGCCCCAGCATTTT

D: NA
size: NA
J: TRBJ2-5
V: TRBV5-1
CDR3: CASSLGLETQYF
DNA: TGCGCCAGCAGCTTGGGGCTGGAGACCCAGTACTTC

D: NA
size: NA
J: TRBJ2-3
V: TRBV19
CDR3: CASSPTFRGKDTQYF
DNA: TGTGCCAGTAGTCCCACCTTCCGGGGGAAAGATACGCAGTATTTT

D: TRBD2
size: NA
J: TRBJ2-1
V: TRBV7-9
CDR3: CASSLRTSVYSYNEQFF
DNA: TGTGCCAGCAGCTTAAGGACTAGCGTCTACTCCTACAATGAGCAGTTCTTC

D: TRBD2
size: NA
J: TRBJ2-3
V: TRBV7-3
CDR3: CASSPGGPDTQYF
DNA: TGTGCCAGCAGTCCGGGGGGGCCCGATACGCAGTATTTT

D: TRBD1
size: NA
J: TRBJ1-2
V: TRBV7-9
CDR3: CASSFYLPQGGSSSGYTF
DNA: TGTGCCAGCAGCTTTTACTTACCCCAGGGGGGTTCATCGAGTGGCTACACCTTC

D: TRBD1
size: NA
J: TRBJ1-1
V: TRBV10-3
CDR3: CAISSPDRGNTEAFF
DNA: TGTGCCATCAGTTCCCCTGACAGGGGCAACACTGAAGCTTTCTTT

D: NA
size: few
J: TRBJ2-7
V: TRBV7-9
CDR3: CASSLDLTYEQYF
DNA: TGTGCCAGCAGCTTAGATTTGACCTACGAGCAGTACTTC

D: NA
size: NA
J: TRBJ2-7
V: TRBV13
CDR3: CASSSSRDINEQYF
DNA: TGTGCCAGCAGCTCATCCCGGGATATAAACGAGCAGTACTTC

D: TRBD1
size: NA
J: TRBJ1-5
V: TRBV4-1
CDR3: CASSRAPGRGDYQPQHF
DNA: TGCGCCAGCAGCCGCGCACCAGGCAGGGGGGACTATCAGCCCCAGCATTTT

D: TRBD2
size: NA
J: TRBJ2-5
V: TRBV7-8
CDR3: CASSLVLGGSGETQYF
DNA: TGTGCCAGCAGCTTAGTTTTAGGCGGGAGTGGGGAGACCCAGTACTTC

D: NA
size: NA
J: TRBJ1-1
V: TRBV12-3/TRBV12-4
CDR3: CASSLGMNTEAFF
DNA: TGTGCCAGCAGTTTGGGGATGAACACTGAAGCTTTCTTT

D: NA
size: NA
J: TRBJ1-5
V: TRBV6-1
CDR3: CALFWGPNNQPQHF
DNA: TGTGCCCTTTTCTGGGGGCCGAACAATCAGCCCCAGCATTTT

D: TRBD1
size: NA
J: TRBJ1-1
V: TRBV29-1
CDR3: CSVDRQGVLTGEAFF
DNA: TGCAGCGTTGATCGACAGGGTGTCCTTACGGGGGAAGCTTTCTTT

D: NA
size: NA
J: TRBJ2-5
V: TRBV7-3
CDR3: CASSLLARETQYF
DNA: TGTGCCAGCAGCTTACTAGCTAGGGAGACCCAGTACTTC

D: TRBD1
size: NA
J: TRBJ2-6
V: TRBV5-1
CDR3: CASSTQGTGANVLTF
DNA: TGCGCCAGCAGCACACAGGGGACTGGGGCCAACGTCCTGACTTTC

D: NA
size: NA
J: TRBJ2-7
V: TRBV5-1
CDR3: CASSLASDSIYEQYF
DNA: TGCGCCAGCAGCTTGGCCAGTGACAGTATATACGAGCAGTACTTC

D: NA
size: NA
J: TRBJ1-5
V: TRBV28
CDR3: CASSRDNQPQHF
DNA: TGTGCCAGCAGTCGGGACAATCAGCCCCAGCATTTT

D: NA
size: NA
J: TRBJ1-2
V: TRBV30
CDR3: CAWSPQQAGTFYGYTF
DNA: TGTGCCTGGAGTCCACAGCAGGCCGGGACATTCTATGGCTACACCTTC

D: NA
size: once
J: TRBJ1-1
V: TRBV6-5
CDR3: CASRTGWGTEAFF
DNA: TGTGCCAGCAGAACAGGTTGGGGTACTGAAGCTTTCTTT

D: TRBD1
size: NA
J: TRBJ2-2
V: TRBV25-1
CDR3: CASSERTGVNTGELFF
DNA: TGTGCCAGCAGTGAACGGACAGGAGTGAACACCGGGGAGCTGTTTTTT

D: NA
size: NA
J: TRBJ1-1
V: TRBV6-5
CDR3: CATKGGADEAFF
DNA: TGTGCCACCAAGGGCGGCGCCGACGAAGCTTTCTTT

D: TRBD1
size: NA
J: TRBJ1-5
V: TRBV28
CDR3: CASRGAPGGERIGRYSNQPQHF
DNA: TGTGCCAGCAGAGGGGCTCCAGGGGGGGAGAGGATAGGCAGGTATAGCAATCAGCCCCAGCATTTT